This T cell receptor beta chain was obtained from a study of a mutant IDH1 vaccine in newly diagnosed glioma. Study information: First vaccine doses came 4-6 weeks after radiotherapy alone, or with temozolomide cycles. Study-wide results and limits: Immune responses induced by the vaccine were seen in 93.3% of patients, spanning multiple MHC alleles. Shifts in the top peripheral T cell clonotypes seemed unrelated to pseudoprogression.

In the case of this clone: Its antigen is unidentified.

Time point of the sample: week 35, safety follow-up. Vaccination used 300 ug of mutant IDH1 20-mer peptide per dose, with topical imiquimod. Patients had eight vaccinations, in weeks 1, 3, 5, 7, 11, 15, 19 and 23. This CDR3 is 15 amino acids long. Germline V gene sequence: CDR1 MDHEN, CDR2 SYDVKM. V was pared by 8 bases and J by 6 bases, with 13 bases of the junction left unmatched. Method: immunoSEQ multiplex PCR; TCRdb's copy keeps in-frame clones and lacks some. Among about 27,000 clones listed, about 70% were seen once. The sample was PBMCs, taken from a glioma patient whose treatment included an IDH1 peptide vaccine. V gene TRBV28 combines with J gene TRBJ1-5; 7 bases fit TRBD1. This sequence was found in a man aged 45 to 65 with glioma. The CDR3 coding sequence is TGTGCCAGCGCTAACCCAGGGGGGTATCCTCAGCCCCAGCATTTT. Translation: CASANPGGYPQPQHF.